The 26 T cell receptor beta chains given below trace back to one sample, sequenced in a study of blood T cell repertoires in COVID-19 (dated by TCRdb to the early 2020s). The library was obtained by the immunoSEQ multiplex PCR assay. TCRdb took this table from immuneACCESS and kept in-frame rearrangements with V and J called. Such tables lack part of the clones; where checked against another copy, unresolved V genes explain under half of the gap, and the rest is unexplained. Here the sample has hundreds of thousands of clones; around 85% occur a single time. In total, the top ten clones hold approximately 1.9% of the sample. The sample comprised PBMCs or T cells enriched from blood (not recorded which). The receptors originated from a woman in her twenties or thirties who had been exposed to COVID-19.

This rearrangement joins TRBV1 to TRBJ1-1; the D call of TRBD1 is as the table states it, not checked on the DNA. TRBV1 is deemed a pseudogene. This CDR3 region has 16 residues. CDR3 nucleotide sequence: TGCACCAGCAGCCAAGATCGCAGGGATTGGAACACTGAAGCTTTCTTT. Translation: CTSSQDRRDWNTEAFF.

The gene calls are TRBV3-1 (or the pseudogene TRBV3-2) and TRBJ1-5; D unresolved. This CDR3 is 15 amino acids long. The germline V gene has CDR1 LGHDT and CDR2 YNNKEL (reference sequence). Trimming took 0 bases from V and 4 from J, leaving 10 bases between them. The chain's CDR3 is CASSQDLGVNQPQHF. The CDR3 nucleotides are TGTGCCAGCAGCCAAGATCTGGGAGTGAATCAGCCCCAGCATTTT.

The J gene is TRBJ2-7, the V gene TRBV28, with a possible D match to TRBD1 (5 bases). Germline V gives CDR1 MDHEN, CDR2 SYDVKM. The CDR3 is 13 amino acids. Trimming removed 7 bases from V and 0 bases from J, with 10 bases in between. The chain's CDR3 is CASKRGNSYEQYF. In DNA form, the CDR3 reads TGTGCCAGCAAAAGGGGCAACTCCTACGAGCAGTACTTC.

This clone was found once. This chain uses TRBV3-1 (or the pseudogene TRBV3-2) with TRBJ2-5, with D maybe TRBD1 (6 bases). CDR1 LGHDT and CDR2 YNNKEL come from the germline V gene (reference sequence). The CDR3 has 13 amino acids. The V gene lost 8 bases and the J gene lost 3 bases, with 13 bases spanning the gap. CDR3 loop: CASGGLEKETQYF. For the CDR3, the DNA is TGTGCCAGCGGGGGCCTAGAAAAAGAGACCCAGTACTTC.

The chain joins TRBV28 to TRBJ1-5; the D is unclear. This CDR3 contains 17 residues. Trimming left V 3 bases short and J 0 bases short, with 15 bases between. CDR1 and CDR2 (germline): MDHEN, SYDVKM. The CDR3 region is CASSFPPSPYSNQPQHF. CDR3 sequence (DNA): TGTGCCAGCAGTTTCCCGCCATCCCCCTATAGCAATCAGCCCCAGCATTTT.

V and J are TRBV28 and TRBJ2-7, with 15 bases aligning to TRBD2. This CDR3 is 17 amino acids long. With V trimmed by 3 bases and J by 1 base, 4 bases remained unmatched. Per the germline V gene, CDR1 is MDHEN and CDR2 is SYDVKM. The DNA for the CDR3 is TGTGCCAGCAGTTTTGGGACTAGCGGGAGGTGGTCCTACGAGCAGTACTTC. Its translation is CASSFGTSGRWSYEQYF.

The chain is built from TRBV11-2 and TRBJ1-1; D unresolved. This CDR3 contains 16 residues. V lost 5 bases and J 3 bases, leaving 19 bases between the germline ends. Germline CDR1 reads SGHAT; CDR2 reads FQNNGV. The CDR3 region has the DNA TGTGCCAGCAGCCCCTCGTGGGAGATTGAGTACACTGAAGCTTTCTTT. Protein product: CASSPSWEIEYTEAFF.

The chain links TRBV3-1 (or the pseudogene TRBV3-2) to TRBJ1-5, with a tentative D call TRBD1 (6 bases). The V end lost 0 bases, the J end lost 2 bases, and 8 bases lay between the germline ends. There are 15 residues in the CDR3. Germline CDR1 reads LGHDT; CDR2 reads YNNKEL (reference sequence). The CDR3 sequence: CASSQDHRGNQPQHF. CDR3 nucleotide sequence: TGTGCCAGCAGCCAAGATCACAGGGGCAATCAGCCCCAGCATTTT.

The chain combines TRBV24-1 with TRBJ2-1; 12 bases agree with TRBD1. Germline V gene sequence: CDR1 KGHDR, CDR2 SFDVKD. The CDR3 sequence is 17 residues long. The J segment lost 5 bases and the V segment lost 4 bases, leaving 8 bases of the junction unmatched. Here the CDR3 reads CATSETIGTGGHNEQFF. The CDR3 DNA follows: TGTGCCACCAGTGAAACGATTGGGACAGGGGGCCACAATGAGCAGTTCTTC.

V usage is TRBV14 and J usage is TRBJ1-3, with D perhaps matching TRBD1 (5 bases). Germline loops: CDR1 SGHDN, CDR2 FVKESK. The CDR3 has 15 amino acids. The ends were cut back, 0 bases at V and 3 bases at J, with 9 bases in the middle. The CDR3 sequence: CASSQDRVFGNTIYF. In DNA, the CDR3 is TGTGCCAGCAGCCAAGACAGGGTTTTTGGAAACACCATATATTTT. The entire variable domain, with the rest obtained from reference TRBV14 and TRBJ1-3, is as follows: EAGVTQFPSHSVIEKGQTVTLRCDPISGHDNLYWYRRVMGKEIKFLLHFVKESKQDESGMPNNRFLAERTGGTYSTLKVQPAELEDSGVYFCASSQDRVFGNTIYFGEGSWLTVV.

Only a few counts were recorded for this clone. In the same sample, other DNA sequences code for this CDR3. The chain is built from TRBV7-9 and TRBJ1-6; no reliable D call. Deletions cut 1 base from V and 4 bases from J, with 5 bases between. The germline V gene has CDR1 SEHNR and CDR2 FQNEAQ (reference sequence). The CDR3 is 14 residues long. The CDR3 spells CASSLEQYNSPLHF. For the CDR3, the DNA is TGTGCCAGCAGCTTAGAACAATATAATTCACCCCTCCACTTT.

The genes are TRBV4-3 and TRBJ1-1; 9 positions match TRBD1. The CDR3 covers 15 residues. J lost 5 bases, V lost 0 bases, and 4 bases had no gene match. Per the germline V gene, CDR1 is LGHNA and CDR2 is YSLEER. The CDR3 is CASSQERDRVTEAFF. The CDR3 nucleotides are TGCGCCAGCAGCCAAGAGCGGGACAGGGTTACTGAAGCTTTCTTT.

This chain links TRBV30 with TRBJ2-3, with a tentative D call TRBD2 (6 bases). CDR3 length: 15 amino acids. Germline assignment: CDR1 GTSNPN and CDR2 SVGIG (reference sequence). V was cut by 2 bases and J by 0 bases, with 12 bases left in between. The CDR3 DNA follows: TGTGCCTGGAGTAGGCCTAGCGCTAGCACAGATACGCAGTATTTT. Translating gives CAWSRPSASTDTQYF.

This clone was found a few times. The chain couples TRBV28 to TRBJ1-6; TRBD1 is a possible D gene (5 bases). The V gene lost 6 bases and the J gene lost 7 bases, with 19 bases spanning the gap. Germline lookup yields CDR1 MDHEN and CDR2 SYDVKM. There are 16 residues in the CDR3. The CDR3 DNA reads TGTGCCAGCAGCTCTACTGGGGTGGGGGGAAATTCACCCCTCCACTTT. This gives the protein CASSSTGVGGNSPLHF.

The CDR3 protein is CASSLRGQGGPRVSPLHF. As DNA, the CDR3 is TGTGCCAGCAGTTTAAGAGGTCAGGGGGGTCCAAGAGTTTCACCCCTCCACTTT. This chain links TRBV28 with TRBJ1-6, with 7 nucleotides matching TRBD1. From germline, CDR1 is MDHEN and CDR2 SYDVKM. Trimming at V came to 2 bases and at J to 9 bases, leaving 16 bases not matched to a gene. CDR3 size: 18 residues.

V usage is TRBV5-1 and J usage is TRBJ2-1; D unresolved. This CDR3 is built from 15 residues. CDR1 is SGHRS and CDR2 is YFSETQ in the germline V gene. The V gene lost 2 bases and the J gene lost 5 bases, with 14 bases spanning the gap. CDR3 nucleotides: TGCGCCAGCAGCTTTGGTCTAGTCGCAGACAATGAGCAGTTCTTC. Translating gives CASSFGLVADNEQFF.

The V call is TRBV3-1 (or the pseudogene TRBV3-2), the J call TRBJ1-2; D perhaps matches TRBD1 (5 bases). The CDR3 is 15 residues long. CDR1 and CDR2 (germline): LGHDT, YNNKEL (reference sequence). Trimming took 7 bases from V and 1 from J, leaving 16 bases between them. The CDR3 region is CASTRAGPHNYGYTF. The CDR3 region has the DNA TGTGCCAGCACCCGGGCAGGGCCTCATAACTATGGCTACACCTTC.

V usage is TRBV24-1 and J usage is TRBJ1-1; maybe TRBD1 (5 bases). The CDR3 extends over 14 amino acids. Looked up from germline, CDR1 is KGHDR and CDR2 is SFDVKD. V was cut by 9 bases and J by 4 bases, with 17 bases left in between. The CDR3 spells CATPNTGGSTEAFF. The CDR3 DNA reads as TGTGCCACCCCGAACACGGGGGGGAGCACTGAAGCTTTCTTT.

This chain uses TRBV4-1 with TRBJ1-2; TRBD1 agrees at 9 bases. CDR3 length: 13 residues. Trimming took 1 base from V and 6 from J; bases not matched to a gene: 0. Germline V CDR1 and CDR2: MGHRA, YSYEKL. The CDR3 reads CASSQGTGDGYTF. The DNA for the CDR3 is TGCGCCAGCAGCCAAGGGACAGGGGATGGCTACACCTTC.

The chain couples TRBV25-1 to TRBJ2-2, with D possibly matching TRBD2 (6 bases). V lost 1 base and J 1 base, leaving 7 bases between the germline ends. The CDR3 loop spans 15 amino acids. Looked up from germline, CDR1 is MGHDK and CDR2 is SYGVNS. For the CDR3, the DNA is TGTGCCAGCAGTGAATGGGGGGAGAACACCGGGGAGCTGTTTTTT. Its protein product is CASSEWGENTGELFF.

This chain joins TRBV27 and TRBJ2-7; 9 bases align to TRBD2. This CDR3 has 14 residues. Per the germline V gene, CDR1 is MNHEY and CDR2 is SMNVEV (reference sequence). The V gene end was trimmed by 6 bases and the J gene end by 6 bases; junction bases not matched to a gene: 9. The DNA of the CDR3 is TGTGCCAGCAGCCGAGGGACTAGCCCTCGCGAGCAGTACTTC. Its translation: CASSRGTSPREQYF.

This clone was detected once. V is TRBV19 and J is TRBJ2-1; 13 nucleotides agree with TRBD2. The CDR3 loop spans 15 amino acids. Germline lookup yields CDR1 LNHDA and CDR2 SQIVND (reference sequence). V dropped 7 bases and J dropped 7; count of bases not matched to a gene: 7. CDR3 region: CASTRTSGSPNEQFF. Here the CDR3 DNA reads TGTGCCAGTACCCGGACTAGCGGGAGTCCAAATGAGCAGTTCTTC. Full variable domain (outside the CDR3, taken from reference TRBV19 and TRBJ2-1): DGGITQSPKYLFRKEGQNVTLSCEQNLNHDAMYWYRQDPGQGLRLIYYSQIVNDFQKGDIAEGYSVSREKKESFPLTVTSAQKNPTAFYLCASTRTSGSPNEQFFGPGTRLTVL.

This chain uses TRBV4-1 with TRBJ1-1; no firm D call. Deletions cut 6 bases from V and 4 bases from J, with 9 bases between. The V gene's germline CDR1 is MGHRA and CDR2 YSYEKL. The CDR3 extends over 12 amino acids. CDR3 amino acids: CASRRGPTEAFF. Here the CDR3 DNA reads TGCGCCAGCAGACGGGGTCCCACTGAAGCTTTCTTT.

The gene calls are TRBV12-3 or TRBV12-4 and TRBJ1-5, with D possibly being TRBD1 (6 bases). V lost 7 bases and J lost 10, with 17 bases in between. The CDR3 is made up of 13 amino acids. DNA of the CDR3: TGTGCCAGCAACGACAGGTGGAGTCAACCCCAGCATTTT. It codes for CASNDRWSQPQHF.

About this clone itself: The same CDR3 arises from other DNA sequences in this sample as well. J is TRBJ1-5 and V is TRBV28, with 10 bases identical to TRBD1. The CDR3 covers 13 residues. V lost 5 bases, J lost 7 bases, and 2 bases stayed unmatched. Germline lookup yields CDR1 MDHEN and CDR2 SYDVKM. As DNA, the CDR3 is TGTGCCAGCAGTGACAGGGGGCGACAGCCCCAGCATTTT. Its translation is CASSDRGRQPQHF.

CDR3 region: CASSSQTVNTEAFF. The CDR3 DNA sequence: TGTGCCAGCAGTTCACAGACGGTGAACACTGAAGCTTTCTTT. The chain carries TRBV6-5 and TRBJ1-1; no clear D. The CDR3 loop spans 14 amino acids. Germline CDR1 and CDR2: MNHEY and SVGAGI. V lost 4 bases and J lost 0, with 9 bases in between.